The clone carrying this T cell receptor (beta chain) showed up just a few times. Its cognate antigen is unknown. This specimen belongs to a study of CD8 T cells in ankylosing spondylitis. One entry per CDR3 protein, called by TCRdb with MiXCR from the 5' RACE reads. There are roughly 100,000 distinct CDR3 sequences in the sample; 24% occur only once, and 12% lies in the top ten. The V segment lost 1 base and the J segment 0 bases; nucleotides outside the gene matches: 14. The CDR3 contains 19 residues. CDR1 and CDR2 from the germline V gene are DFQATT and SNEGSKA (reference sequence). Study findings and constraints: Seemingly characteristic of ankylosing spondylitis blood was a TCR beta motif consisting of roughly 8 highly homologous variants.

Sequencing was performed on synovial fluid, either unsorted or a sorted T cell fraction (not recorded which). The chain joins TRBV20-1 to TRBJ1-5, with 8 bases identical to TRBD1. The TCR comes from a male donor with ankylosing spondylitis. CDR3 in amino acids: CSARGRQGLLTYSNQPQHF. CDR3 bases: TGCAGTGCTAGAGGCAGACAGGGGCTCCTAACATATAGCAATCAGCCCCAGCATTTT.